One and the same sample provided the 3 T cell receptor beta chains below, sequenced in a study of T cells after yellow fever vaccination. TCRdb reprocessed the 5' RACE reads via MiXCR and lists one record per CDR3 protein. The sample contains 150,000 to 200,000 distinct CDR3 sequences, more than 9.5% of which appear only once. Source: CD8+ T cells sorted from PBMCs, taken 15 days after the yellow fever booster vaccination. Receptor source: a man aged 18 to 35 who received the YFV17D yellow fever vaccine.

This clonotype turned up a few times. This chain uses TRBV29-1 with TRBJ2-3; 9 nucleotides match TRBD2. Trimming cost V 3 bases and J 1 base; bases outside gene matches: 11. Germline CDR1 is SQVTM and CDR2 is ANQGSEA. CDR3 size: 17 residues. Written as DNA, the CDR3 is TGCAGCGTTGACGGGGATCAGTGGACTAGCGGCACAGATACGCAGTATTTT. It codes for CSVDGDQWTSGTDTQYF.

A few counts support this clonotype. This chain uses TRBV7-9 with TRBJ2-7; TRBD1 is a possible D gene (6 bases). Between the trimmed V and J ends, which lost 1 base and 5 bases, there was a span of 9 bases. The CDR3 contains 13 residues. Germline loops: CDR1 SEHNR, CDR2 FQNEAQ (reference sequence). CDR3 coding DNA: TGTGCCAGCAGCTTAGGGGGGCCCAACGAGCAGTACTTC. Translated, it gives CASSLGGPNEQYF.

There are a few counts of this clonotype. The genes are TRBV6-2 or TRBV6-3 and TRBJ2-7; 8 positions match TRBD1. Trimming cost V 2 bases and J 5 bases; bases outside gene matches: 5. The CDR3 contains 14 residues. The germline V gene has CDR1 MNHEY and CDR2 SVGEGT. CDR3 nucleotide sequence: TGTGCCAGCAGTTACGGACAGGGACTGAACGAGCAGTACGTC. As protein: CASSYGQGLNEQYV.